These 19 T cell receptor beta chains share one sample of origin, sequenced in a study of OX40 agonist ivuxolimab in advanced cancers. Sequencing was performed with immunoSEQ multiplex PCR; in TCRdb, only in-frame clones are kept and a portion is missing. The table lists fewer than 75,000 clones, roughly 92% of them singletons. The sequences come from CD4+ or CD8+ T cells sorted from blood, collected in a trial of the OX40 agonist ivuxolimab. These receptors were obtained from an adult with an advanced solid tumor such as melanoma, head and neck, liver or kidney cancer.

V gene TRBV20-1 combines with J gene TRBJ2-3; D is ambiguous. The CDR3 totals 11 residues. Trimming pared 3 bases from V and 7 bases from J, leaving 8 bases between. Germline CDR1 reads DFQATT; CDR2 reads SNEGSKA (reference sequence). The CDR3: CSARTYNTQYF. The DNA of the CDR3 is TGCAGTGCTAGGACTTACAATACGCAGTATTTT.

The V call is TRBV11-3, the J call TRBJ2-1; 10 bases are shared with TRBD1. Germline assignment: CDR1 SGHNT and CDR2 YENEEA. V lost 5 bases and J lost 6; bases outside the gene matches: 7. The CDR3 spans 15 residues. CDR3 region: CASSPRQGAVNEQFF. The CDR3 DNA reads TGTGCCAGCAGCCCAAGACAGGGGGCTGTCAATGAGCAGTTCTTC.

The CDR3 DNA reads TGTGCCAGCCGGTCTCATAACTCGAACACCGGGGAGCTGTTTTTT. Protein sequence: CASRSHNSNTGELFF. V and J are TRBV2 and TRBJ2-2; D remains ambiguous. There are 15 residues in the CDR3. Between the trimmed V and J ends, which lost 8 bases and 0 bases, there was a span of 13 bases. In germline, CDR1 is SNHLY, CDR2 FYNNEI. The full variable domain, its missing parts supplied by reference TRBV2 and TRBJ2-2, is EPEVTQTPSHQVTQMGQEVILRCVPISNHLYFYWYRQILGQKVEFLVSFYNNEISEKSEIFDDQFSVERPDGSNFTLKIRSTKLEDSAMYFCASRSHNSNTGELFFGEGSRLTVL.

The CDR3 loop is CASSLASGRGNTEAFF. CDR3 nucleotides: TGCGCCAGCAGCTTGGCCTCTGGGCGCGGGAACACTGAAGCTTTCTTT. This chain connects TRBV5-1 to TRBJ1-1; D remains ambiguous. V lost 0 bases to trimming and J lost 1 base, with 13 bases between them. The CDR3 has 16 amino acids. Germline lookup yields CDR1 SGHRS and CDR2 YFSETQ.

V and J are TRBV4-2 and TRBJ2-2, with 15 bases lining up with TRBD2. Germline loops: CDR1 LGHNA, CDR2 YNFKEQ. Losses at the gene ends were 4 bases for V and 3 bases for J; bases not matched to a gene: 9. This CDR3 spans 19 amino acids. Written as DNA, the CDR3 is TGTGCCAGCAGCCCCCTCGGACTAGCGGGGGGGCGGGACACCGGGGAGCTGTTTTTT. Its protein is CASSPLGLAGGRDTGELFF.

The chain combines TRBV18 with TRBJ1-4; perhaps TRBD1 as D (5 bases). Per germline, CDR1 KGHSH and CDR2 LQKENI. The CDR3 is 15 amino acids. The V end was cut by 2 bases, the J end by 10 bases, with 17 bases between. The CDR3 spells CASSPEGQGSAKLFF. In DNA, the CDR3 is TGTGCCAGCTCACCAGAGGGCCAGGGAAGTGCAAAACTGTTTTTT.

The V and J genes are TRBV12-5 and TRBJ1-1; the D is unclear. The CDR3 totals 11 residues. CDR1 LGHNT and CDR2 FRNRAP come from the germline V gene. V lost 4 bases and J lost 11, with 11 bases in between. The CDR3 region has the DNA TGTGCTAGTGGTTCAAGGCTTCAGGCTTTCTTT. It specifies CASGSRLQAFF.

This clone was seen a single time. The chain joins TRBV19 to TRBJ2-5, with D possibly called TRBD1 or TRBD2 (5 bases each). Trimming took 2 bases from V and 7 from J, leaving 14 bases between them. CDR1 is LNHDA, CDR2 SQIVND, per germline (reference sequence). The CDR3 sequence is 14 residues long. The CDR3 protein is CASSITGPLGTQYF. CDR3 DNA sequence: TGTGCCAGTAGTATAACGGGGCCTCTGGGGACCCAGTACTTC.

The genes are TRBV4-1 and TRBJ2-3; maybe TRBD2 (5 bases). In germline, CDR1 is MGHRA, CDR2 YSYEKL. The V and J ends lost 1 base and 2 bases respectively, with 16 bases between them. This CDR3 has 17 amino acids. CDR3 DNA sequence: TGCGCCAGCAGCCAAGTCCTAGGACTGACCCTCACAGATACGCAGTATTTT. It yields the protein CASSQVLGLTLTDTQYF.

This chain joins TRBV18 and TRBJ2-4; TRBD1 agrees at 10 bases. Germline values: CDR1 KGHSH, CDR2 LQKENI. Germline trimming cut 3 bases from V and 7 bases from J; bases unmatched to any gene: 6. The CDR3 is 15 amino acids. The CDR3 is CASSPGQGETNIQYF. For the CDR3, the DNA is TGTGCCAGCTCACCTGGACAGGGGGAGACGAACATTCAGTACTTC.

This rearrangement joins TRBV10-3 to TRBJ2-3, with TRBD2 matching 10 bases. The CDR3 is made up of 16 amino acids. The V gene's germline CDR1 is ENHRY and CDR2 SYGVKD. With V trimmed by 6 bases and J by 0 bases, 6 bases remained unmatched. CDR3: CAISRGLADSTDTQYF. In DNA form, the CDR3 reads TGTGCCATCAGCCGAGGACTAGCGGATAGCACAGATACGCAGTATTTT.

CDR3 nucleotide sequence: TGCGCCAGCAGCGGACTAGCGGGAGGACTAGCCAAAAACATTCAGTACTTC. Protein: CASSGLAGGLAKNIQYF. The V call is TRBV4-1, the J call TRBJ2-4, with 14 bases that match TRBD2. The CDR3 consists of 17 residues. Germline lookup yields CDR1 MGHRA and CDR2 YSYEKL. V dropped 5 bases and J dropped 0; count of bases not matched to a gene: 3.

The chain recombines TRBV18 with TRBJ2-3; no reliable D call. V gave up 2 bases and J gave up 0 bases, with 6 bases separating them. Germline CDR1 is KGHSH and CDR2 is LQKENI. CDR3 length: 14 residues. Here the CDR3 DNA reads TGTGCCAGCTCACCATTTCGTAGCACAGATACGCAGTATTTT. The encoded protein is CASSPFRSTDTQYF.

The chain carries TRBV5-1 and TRBJ1-4, with TRBD1 identical over 8 bases. The CDR3 consists of 14 residues. Germline lookup yields CDR1 SGHRS and CDR2 YFSETQ. Trimming cost V 0 bases and J 8 bases; bases outside gene matches: 3. The CDR3 bases are TGCGCCAGCAGCTTGGGGGGACAGGTAGAAAAACTGTTTTTT. This sequence encodes CASSLGGQVEKLFF.

The gene calls are TRBV19 and TRBJ1-2, with TRBD1 identical over 9 bases. The CDR3 runs to 17 residues. CDR1 and CDR2 (germline): LNHDA, SQIVND (reference sequence). Trimming cost V 0 bases and J 2 bases; bases outside gene matches: 7. CDR3 coding DNA: TGTGCCAGTAGTATAGATCTACAGACAGGGGGAAACTATGGCTACACCTTC. Its translation: CASSIDLQTGGNYGYTF.

This clone was observed a single time. The chain is built from TRBV7-8 and TRBJ1-1; possible D gene TRBD1, 5 bases. Trimming removed 4 bases at V and 6 bases at J, with 12 bases between. Germline values: CDR1 SGHVS, CDR2 FQNEAQ. The CDR3 contains 13 residues. CDR3 sequence reads: CASSYMGQAEAFF. CDR3 nucleotide sequence: TGTGCCAGCAGCTACATGGGGCAAGCTGAAGCTTTCTTT.

This chain uses TRBV30 with TRBJ1-1, with no clear D. The CDR3 has 13 amino acids. CDR1 is GTSNPN and CDR2 is SVGIG in the germline V gene (reference sequence). V lost 2 bases and J 8 bases, leaving 15 bases between the germline ends. The CDR3 DNA reads TGTGCCTGGAGTAACTTTCAGCCACAAGAAGCTTTCTTT. Translating gives CAWSNFQPQEAFF.

This clone appeared once. The rearrangement uses TRBV30 and TRBJ1-5; 7 bases map to TRBD1. V was pared by 4 bases and J by 6 bases, with 6 bases of the junction left unmatched. This CDR3 comprises 13 residues. CDR1 GTSNPN and CDR2 SVGIG come from the germline V gene (reference sequence). CDR3 in DNA: TGTGCCTGGACAGGGGGTCAGGGTCAGCCCCAGCATTTT. Amino acids: CAWTGGQGQPQHF.

The chain employs TRBV19 and TRBJ2-2, with TRBD1 identical over 7 bases. Losses at the gene ends were 3 bases for V and 5 bases for J; bases not matched to a gene: 12. Germline lookup yields CDR1 LNHDA and CDR2 SQIVND (reference sequence). The CDR3 sequence is 17 residues long. DNA for the CDR3: TGTGCCAGTAGTATTAAGACAGGGTCGGCCCGGACCGGGGAGCTGTTTTTT. Its translation is CASSIKTGSARTGELFF. Full variable domain (outside the CDR3, taken from reference TRBV19 and TRBJ2-2): DGGITQSPKYLFRKEGQNVTLSCEQNLNHDAMYWYRQDPGQGLRLIYYSQIVNDFQKGDIAEGYSVSREKKESFPLTVTSAQKNPTAFYLCASSIKTGSARTGELFFGEGSRLTVL.